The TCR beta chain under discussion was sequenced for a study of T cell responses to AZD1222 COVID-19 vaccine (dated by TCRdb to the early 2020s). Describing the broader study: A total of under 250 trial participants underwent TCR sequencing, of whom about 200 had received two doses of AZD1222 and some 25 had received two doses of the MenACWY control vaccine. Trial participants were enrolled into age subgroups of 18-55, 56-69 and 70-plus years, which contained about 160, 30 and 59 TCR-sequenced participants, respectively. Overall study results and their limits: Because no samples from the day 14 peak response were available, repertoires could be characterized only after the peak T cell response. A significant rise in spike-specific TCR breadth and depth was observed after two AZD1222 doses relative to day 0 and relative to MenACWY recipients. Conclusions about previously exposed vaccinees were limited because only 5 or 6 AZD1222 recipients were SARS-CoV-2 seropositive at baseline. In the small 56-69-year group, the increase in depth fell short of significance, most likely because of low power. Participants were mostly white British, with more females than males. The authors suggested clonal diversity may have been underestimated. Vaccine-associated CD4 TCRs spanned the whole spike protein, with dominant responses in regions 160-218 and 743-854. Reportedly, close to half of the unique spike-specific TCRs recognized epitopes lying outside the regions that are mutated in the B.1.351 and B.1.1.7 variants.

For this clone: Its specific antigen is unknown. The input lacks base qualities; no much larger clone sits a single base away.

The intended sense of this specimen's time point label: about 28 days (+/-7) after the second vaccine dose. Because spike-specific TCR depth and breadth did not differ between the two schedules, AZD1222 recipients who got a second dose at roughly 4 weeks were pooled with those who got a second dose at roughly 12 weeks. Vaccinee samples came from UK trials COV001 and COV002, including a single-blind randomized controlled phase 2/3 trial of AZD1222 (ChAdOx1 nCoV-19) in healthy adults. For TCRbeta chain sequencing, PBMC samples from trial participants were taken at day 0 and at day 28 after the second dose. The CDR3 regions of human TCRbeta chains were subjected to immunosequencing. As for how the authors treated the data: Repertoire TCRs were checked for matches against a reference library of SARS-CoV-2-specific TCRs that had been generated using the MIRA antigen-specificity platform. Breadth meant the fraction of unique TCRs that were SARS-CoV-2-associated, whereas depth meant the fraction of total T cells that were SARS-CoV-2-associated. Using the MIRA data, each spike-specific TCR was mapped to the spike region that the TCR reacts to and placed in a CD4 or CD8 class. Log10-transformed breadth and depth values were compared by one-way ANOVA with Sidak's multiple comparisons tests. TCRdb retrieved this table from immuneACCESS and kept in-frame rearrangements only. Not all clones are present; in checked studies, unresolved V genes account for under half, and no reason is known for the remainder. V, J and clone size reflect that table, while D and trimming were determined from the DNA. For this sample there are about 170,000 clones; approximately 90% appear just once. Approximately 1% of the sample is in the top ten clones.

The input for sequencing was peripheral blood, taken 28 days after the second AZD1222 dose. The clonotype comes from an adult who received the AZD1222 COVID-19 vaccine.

The CDR3 reads as follows: CASSLGPVYEQYF. The base sequence is TGTGCCAGCAGCTTAGGCCCAGTTTACGAGCAGTACTTC. The sequence is built from TRBV7-2 and TRBJ2-7; no D gene call is confident. Taken from cysteine to phenylalanine, the CDR3 has 13 residues. CDR3 DNA is the only sequence kept; it has 39 bases, read in frame from the first base. The germline V gene encodes CDR1 SGHTA and CDR2 FQGNSA. V gives up 1 base and J gives up 4 bases, and the segment between their germline ends measures 8 bases.